Listed here is a single T cell receptor (beta chain). Its antigen is as yet unknown. Some clones are missing from TCRdb's copy, which holds only in-frame ones; the method was immunoSEQ multiplex PCR. The sample carries fewer than 150,000 clones, around 90% recorded once. The V gene lost 2 bases and the J gene lost 6 bases, with 11 bases spanning the gap. The CDR3 contains 14 residues. Germline V CDR1 and CDR2: SEHNR, FQNEAQ (reference sequence). The record originates from a study of T cell responses to AZD1222 COVID-19 vaccine. Study-wide findings and caveats: Possibly, clonal diversity was underestimated; donors were largely white British and included more females.

Second-dose intervals of approximately 4 or approximately 12 weeks were pooled. This material consisted of peripheral blood, taken 28 days after the second AZD1222 dose. This TCR came from an adult who received the AZD1222 COVID-19 vaccine. The J gene is TRBJ1-5, the V gene TRBV7-9; D gene ambiguous. This chain's CDR3 is CASSLSGSRQPQHF. The CDR3 nucleotides are TGTGCCAGCAGCTTATCTGGGTCGCGTCAGCCCCAGCATTTT. Drawing the rest from reference TRBV7-9 and TRBJ1-5, the complete variable domain is DTGVSQNPRHKITKRGQNVTFRCDPISEHNRLYWYRQTLGQGPEFLTYFQNEAQLEKSRLLSDRFSAERPKGSFSTLEIQRTEQGDSAMYLCASSLSGSRQPQHFGDGTRLSIL.